The 18 T cell receptor beta chains presented below share a single source sample, sequenced in a study of OX40 agonist ivuxolimab in advanced cancers. The method was immunoSEQ multiplex PCR; TCRdb's version includes in-frame clones alone and lacks a portion of them. The repertoire holds more than 80,000 clones, with less than 95% as singletons. Source: CD4+ or CD8+ T cells sorted from blood, taken in a trial of the OX40 agonist ivuxolimab. Source of these receptors: an adult with an advanced solid tumor such as melanoma, head and neck, liver or kidney cancer.

The chain uses TRBV5-1 and TRBJ2-1; a possible D gene is TRBD1 (5 bases). CDR1 and CDR2 from the germline V gene are SGHRS and YFSETQ. V was pared by 0 bases and J by 3 bases, with 10 bases between. The CDR3 is 15 residues long. CDR3 sequence (DNA): TGCGCCAGCAGCTTGGAGGGCAGGGACTACAATGAGCAGTTCTTC. It codes for CASSLEGRDYNEQFF.

This rearrangement joins TRBV11-3 to TRBJ2-1; TRBD1 or TRBD2 may be the D gene (5 bases each). With 5 bases removed from V and 6 bases from J, the gap between germline ends came to 11 bases. Germline CDR1 and CDR2: SGHNT and YENEEA. The CDR3 is made up of 13 amino acids. CDR3 in amino acids: CASSPRGPNEQFF. CDR3 nucleotide sequence: TGTGCCAGCAGCCCCCGGGGACCCAATGAGCAGTTCTTC.

The chain uses TRBV5-1 and TRBJ2-5; D is unresolved. The CDR3 loop spans 12 amino acids. Trimming shortened V by 4 bases and J by 1 base, and 5 bases separated the two germline ends. The V gene's germline CDR1 is SGHRS and CDR2 YFSETQ. The CDR3 is CASSDSQETQYF. The DNA of the CDR3 is TGCGCCAGCAGCGATAGCCAAGAGACCCAGTACTTC.

This clone was seen just once. The V and J genes are TRBV28 and TRBJ2-1, with D possibly being TRBD1 or TRBD2 (5 bases each). The CDR3 extends over 14 amino acids. V was pared by 3 bases and J by 7 bases, with 13 bases between. CDR1 and CDR2 (germline): MDHEN, SYDVKM. The chain's CDR3 is CASSFRVGGNEQFF. The CDR3, as DNA: TGTGCCAGCAGTTTCCGAGTTGGGGGAAATGAGCAGTTCTTC.

The chain combines TRBV12-5 with TRBJ2-1, with TRBD2 identical over 7 bases. The germline CDR1 and CDR2 sequences are LGHNT and FRNRAP. Trimming at V came to 7 bases and at J to 6 bases, leaving 12 bases not matched to a gene. The CDR3 has 15 residues. CDR3 sequence reads: CASAPLLAGVNEQFF. Here the CDR3 DNA reads TGTGCTAGTGCCCCACTCCTGGCGGGAGTCAATGAGCAGTTCTTC.

The genes are TRBV4-3 and TRBJ1-1, with D uncertain. With 4 bases removed from V and 1 base from J, the gap between germline ends came to 10 bases. This CDR3 region has 14 residues. In germline, CDR1 is LGHNA, CDR2 YSLEER. CDR3 sequence reads: CASSLLDGNTEAFF. CDR3 in DNA: TGCGCCAGCAGCCTTCTCGACGGGAACACTGAAGCTTTCTTT.

This rearrangement joins TRBV30 to TRBJ2-3; no clear D. Germline V gene sequence: CDR1 GTSNPN, CDR2 SVGIG (reference sequence). CDR3 length equals 14 residues. V was pared by 2 bases and J by 3 bases, with 12 bases between. The CDR3 reads CAWSKGALTDTQYF. The DNA of the CDR3 is TGTGCCTGGAGTAAGGGCGCCTTAACAGATACGCAGTATTTT.

The chain recombines TRBV11-2 with TRBJ1-5; D not certain. V was pared by 3 bases and J by 5 bases, with 11 bases between. Germline V CDR1 and CDR2: SGHAT, FQNNGV. CDR3 length: 14 residues. The CDR3 region is CASSLMREDQPQHF. The CDR3 DNA is TGTGCCAGCAGCTTGATGAGGGAGGATCAGCCCCAGCATTTT. The complete variable domain, with remaining parts taken from reference TRBV11-2 and TRBJ1-5, reads EAGVAQSPRYKIIEKRQSVAFWCNPISGHATLYWYQQILGQGPKLLIQFQNNGVVDDSQLPKDRFSAERLKGVDSTLKIQPAKLEDSAVYLCASSLMREDQPQHFGDGTRLSIL.

This clone was detected only once. The chain uses TRBV19 and TRBJ2-7; 8 nucleotides agree with TRBD1. Germline loops: CDR1 LNHDA, CDR2 SQIVND (reference sequence). The CDR3 runs to 15 residues. V lost 8 bases, J lost 2 bases, and 11 bases stayed unmatched. The DNA for the CDR3 is TGTGCCAGTTCTCCGATGGACAGGGCCACCTACGAGCAGTACTTC. Its translation is CASSPMDRATYEQYF.

V and J are TRBV10-2 and TRBJ1-5; perhaps TRBD1 as D (5 bases). Per the germline V gene, CDR1 is WSHSY and CDR2 is SAAADI. CDR3 length equals 14 residues. The germline V and J ends were trimmed by 1 base and 6 bases, with 10 bases remaining between them. The CDR3 spells CASSEYQGSQPQHF. For the CDR3, the DNA is TGCGCCAGCAGTGAGTATCAGGGCAGTCAGCCCCAGCATTTT.

The chain couples TRBV30 to TRBJ1-4; no reliable D call. The CDR3 sequence is 13 residues long. Between the trimmed V and J ends, which lost 3 bases and 13 bases, there was a span of 18 bases. Germline V gives CDR1 GTSNPN, CDR2 SVGIG (reference sequence). The CDR3 sequence is CAWRSPYAIRLFF. DNA of the CDR3: TGTGCCTGGAGGTCCCCGTATGCGATTAGACTGTTTTTT.

V is TRBV6-6 and J is TRBJ1-2; D call uncertain. Trimming pared 2 bases from V and 5 bases from J, leaving 3 bases between. The CDR3 length is 11 residues. Germline lookup yields CDR1 MNHNY and CDR2 SVGAGI (reference sequence). In DNA form, the CDR3 reads TGTGCCAGCAGTTACACATATGGCTACACCTTC. This translates into CASSYTYGYTF.

The chain couples TRBV6-5 to TRBJ1-6; 9 bases line up with TRBD1. J gave up 8 bases and V 6 bases, and 5 bases lay outside the gene matches. Per the germline V gene, CDR1 is MNHEY and CDR2 is SVGAGI. The CDR3 contains 14 residues. CDR3 sequence: CASRTGQGHSPLHF. CDR3 in DNA: TGTGCCAGCAGGACGGGACAGGGACATTCACCCCTCCACTTT.

The chain combines TRBV4-2 with TRBJ1-2; 7 nucleotides agree with TRBD1. J was trimmed by 8 bases and V by 1 base; bases with no gene match: 13. The CDR3 loop spans 16 amino acids. CDR1 is LGHNA and CDR2 is YNFKEQ in the germline V gene. The CDR3: CASSQGGTDQFRGYTF. In DNA form, the CDR3 reads TGTGCCAGCAGCCAAGGTGGGACAGATCAATTTCGGGGCTACACCTTC.

The genes are TRBV10-1 and TRBJ1-3; D call uncertain. The CDR3 contains 13 residues. V lost 2 bases to trimming and J lost 8 bases, with 10 bases between them. Germline V lookup: CDR1 WNHNN, CDR2 SYGVQD (reference sequence). CDR3 sequence (DNA): TGCGCCAGCAGTGAGAGGATTTCGGACACCATATATTTT. Protein sequence: CASSERISDTIYF.

The V gene is TRBV7-2, the J gene TRBJ1-2; possibly TRBD1 for D (5 bases). The CDR3 consists of 13 residues. V lost 2 bases, J lost 8 bases, and 12 bases lay in between. CDR1 is SGHTA and CDR2 is FQGNSA in the germline V gene. The DNA of the CDR3 is TGTGCCAGCAGCTTAAAACGGGACGGCGGCTACACCTTC. Its translation: CASSLKRDGGYTF.

The J gene is TRBJ1-4, the V gene TRBV29-1; possibly TRBD1 for D (6 bases). The CDR3 loop spans 11 amino acids. Germline V gene lookup returns CDR1 SQVTM and CDR2 ANQGSEA. CDR3 sequence reads: CGGGTDEKLFF. CDR3 coding DNA: TGCGGAGGGGGGACGGATGAAAAACTGTTTTTT.

V and J are TRBV14 and TRBJ2-7; 7 bases are shared with TRBD1. The length of the CDR3 is 13 residues. Germline CDR1 is SGHDN and CDR2 is FVKESK. The V segment lost 6 bases and the J segment 7 bases; nucleotides outside the gene matches: 9. The CDR3: CASSPQTGLEQYF. CDR3 sequence (DNA): TGTGCCAGCAGTCCCCAGACAGGGCTGGAGCAGTACTTC.